Presented here are 32 T cell receptor beta chains from one specimen sequenced in a study of untreated major depressive disorder. TCRdb's copy holds only in-frame clones and misses some; the assay was immunoSEQ multiplex PCR. The sample carries 20,000 to 25,000 clones, around 92% recorded once. Sequencing input: CD4+ T cells from PBMCs. Every receptor here comes from a middle-aged woman in good health.

The gene calls are TRBV9 and TRBJ1-2; TRBD1 aligns across 8 bases. The J segment lost 2 bases and the V segment lost 0 bases, leaving 0 bases of the junction unmatched. This CDR3 is built from 14 residues. CDR1 is SGDLS and CDR2 is YYNGEE in the germline V gene. This CDR3 is CASSVGQGNYGYTF. In nucleotides, the CDR3 is TGTGCCAGCAGCGTAGGACAGGGGAACTATGGCTACACCTTC.

This clone is a singleton in its sample. The CDR3 sequence: CASKASVGGGTEAFF. DNA for the CDR3: TGTGCCAGCAAAGCATCAGTGGGGGGCGGAACTGAAGCTTTCTTT. This chain uses TRBV11-2 with TRBJ1-1, with a possible D match to TRBD1 (6 bases). V lost 7 bases and J 5 bases, leaving 20 bases between the germline ends. CDR3 size: 15 residues. Germline assignment: CDR1 SGHAT and CDR2 FQNNGV.

The rearrangement joins TRBV30 to TRBJ2-7, with 7 bases aligning to TRBD1. J was trimmed by 6 bases and V by 3 bases; bases with no gene match: 8. This CDR3 has 13 amino acids. Germline loops: CDR1 GTSNPN, CDR2 SVGIG (reference sequence). CDR3 region: CAWRQGNAFEQYF. CDR3 nucleotide sequence: TGTGCCTGGAGACAGGGGAACGCGTTCGAGCAGTACTTC.

V usage is TRBV18 and J usage is TRBJ1-3; D is uncertain. V was trimmed by 4 bases and J by 8 bases, leaving 9 bases between them. There are 12 residues in the CDR3. Germline CDR1 and CDR2: KGHSH and LQKENI. CDR3 sequence (DNA): TGTGCCAGCTCACGTGGTTCAGACACCATATATTTT. Translated, it gives CASSRGSDTIYF.

V and J are TRBV6-5 and TRBJ2-7; possibly TRBD2 for D (5 bases). Germline V gene lookup returns CDR1 MNHEY and CDR2 SVGAGI. V was shortened by 8 bases and J by 0 bases, with 17 bases between the two germline ends. CDR3 length equals 15 residues. CDR3 loop: CASSRSGITSYEQYF. Here the CDR3 DNA reads TGTGCCAGCTCACGGAGCGGCATTACCTCCTACGAGCAGTACTTC.

This clone was seen only a few times. The chain uses TRBV27 and TRBJ1-5; no clear D. The CDR3 consists of 18 residues. Germline V CDR1 and CDR2: MNHEY, SMNVEV (reference sequence). Deletions cut 0 bases from V and 2 bases from J, with 17 bases between. CDR3 region: CASSLSPAGRRGNQPQHF. CDR3 nucleotides: TGTGCCAGCAGTTTATCTCCGGCAGGACGGCGGGGCAATCAGCCCCAGCATTTT.

Here the CDR3 reads CASSSSNFAVAFF. CDR3 DNA: TGTGCCAGCAGCTCCTCGAATTTCGCAGTAGCTTTCTTT. This chain connects TRBV11-2 to TRBJ1-1; D gene ambiguous. Trimming removed 4 bases at V and 10 bases at J, with 16 bases between. The CDR3 loop spans 13 amino acids. Germline lookup yields CDR1 SGHAT and CDR2 FQNNGV.

This chain connects TRBV2 to TRBJ2-6; TRBD1 agrees at 11 bases. CDR1 and CDR2 (germline): SNHLY, FYNNEI. This CDR3 has 17 amino acids. The ends lost 5 bases at V and 2 bases at J; junction bases unmatched: 5. The CDR3 nucleotides are TGTGCCAGCAGTACCGGACAGGGGGCTGCTGGGGCCAACGTCCTGACTTTC. Amino acids: CASSTGQGAAGANVLTF.

This chain links TRBV5-1 with TRBJ1-3; tentatively, D is TRBD1 (6 bases). The CDR3 is made up of 16 amino acids. With 4 bases removed from V and 1 base from J, the gap between germline ends came to 15 bases. Germline assignment: CDR1 SGHRS and CDR2 YFSETQ. For the CDR3, the DNA is TGCGCCAGCAGCCCGGGGGATACAGGGTCTGGAAACACCATATATTTT. This codes for CASSPGDTGSGNTIYF.

The chain is built from TRBV6-6 and TRBJ2-7, with a possible D match to TRBD2 (6 bases). This CDR3 region has 15 residues. The germline V gene has CDR1 MNHNY and CDR2 SVGAGI (reference sequence). V was trimmed by 6 bases and J by 0 bases, leaving 15 bases between them. CDR3 loop: CASRPPSAGSYEQYF. The CDR3 nucleotides read TGTGCCAGCAGACCCCCTTCAGCGGGCTCCTACGAGCAGTACTTC.

This rearrangement joins TRBV2 to TRBJ2-6, with 8 bases identical to TRBD2. V shed 7 bases, J shed 4 bases, and the junction held 6 bases outside the gene matches. CDR1 is SNHLY and CDR2 is FYNNEI in the germline V gene. This CDR3 is built from 15 residues. In nucleotides, the CDR3 is TGTGCCAGCACCGACGGGGGGGTCGGGGCCAACGTCCTGACTTTC. Protein sequence: CASTDGGVGANVLTF.

The table lists this clone with a count of one. The chain employs TRBV28 and TRBJ1-2, with unresolved D. Trimming left V 4 bases short and J 4 bases short, with 10 bases between. CDR1 and CDR2 from the germline V gene are MDHEN and SYDVKM. CDR3 size: 13 residues. Here the CDR3 reads CASSSTPGYGYTF. The DNA for the CDR3 is TGTGCCAGCAGTTCGACCCCAGGCTATGGCTACACCTTC.

The V gene is TRBV7-9, the J gene TRBJ2-5; unclear D gene. Germline V lookup: CDR1 SEHNR, CDR2 FQNEAQ (reference sequence). V was cut by 1 base and J by 4 bases, with 4 bases left in between. This CDR3 has 12 residues. CDR3 DNA sequence: TGTGCCAGCAGCTTAGGGACAGAGACCCAGTACTTC. Protein product: CASSLGTETQYF.

This clone was seen a handful of times. The rearrangement uses TRBV28 and TRBJ1-2; no reliable D call. V was pared by 6 bases and J by 2 bases, with 7 bases between. Germline values: CDR1 MDHEN, CDR2 SYDVKM. The CDR3 spans 12 residues. DNA of the CDR3: TGTGCCAGCAGCGGACTAAACTATGGCTACACCTTC. It specifies CASSGLNYGYTF.

The V and J genes are TRBV6-6 and TRBJ2-3; no clear D. From germline, CDR1 is MNHNY and CDR2 SVGAGI (reference sequence). This CDR3 is built from 13 residues. Trimming took 6 bases from V and 5 from J, leaving 12 bases between them. The CDR3 DNA reads TGTGCCAGCAGATCAGCCTTAGGAGATACGCAGTATTTT. This encodes CASRSALGDTQYF.

The chain is built from TRBV4-1 and TRBJ1-1; D call uncertain. The CDR3 runs to 12 residues. V was shortened by 4 bases and J by 7 bases, with 10 bases between the two germline ends. Germline lookup yields CDR1 MGHRA and CDR2 YSYEKL. CDR3 coding DNA: TGCGCCAGCAGCCCTGACGAGGGTGAAGCTTTCTTT. It yields the protein CASSPDEGEAFF.

A single count supports this clone. The J gene is TRBJ1-3, the V gene TRBV5-4; 8 nucleotides match TRBD1. The CDR3 extends over 15 amino acids. Unmatched junction bases numbered 5, after V lost 4 bases and J lost 2 bases. Germline CDR1 SGHNT, CDR2 YYREEE (reference sequence). The CDR3 sequence: CASSILQGAGNTIYF. The DNA of the CDR3 is TGTGCCAGCAGCATCCTACAGGGGGCTGGAAACACCATATATTTT.

This chain connects TRBV7-2 to TRBJ1-3, with D possibly TRBD1 on 5 matching bases. Trimming stripped 5 bases from V and 0 bases from J, with 17 bases between. In germline, CDR1 is SGHTA, CDR2 FQGNSA. The CDR3 loop spans 17 amino acids. CDR3 sequence reads: CASSAFPRGPSGNTIYF. The CDR3 nucleotides are TGTGCCAGCAGCGCCTTCCCGAGGGGACCCTCTGGAAACACCATATATTTT. Full variable domain (outside the CDR3, taken from reference TRBV7-2 and TRBJ1-3): GAGVSQSPSNKVTEKGKDVELRCDPISGHTALYWYRQSLGQGLEFLIYFQGNSAPDKSGLPSDRFSAERTGGSVSTLTIQRTQQEDSAVYLCASSAFPRGPSGNTIYFGEGSWLTVV.

This clone appeared a single time. The chain has TRBV7-2 and TRBJ1-6; TRBD1 matches at 11 bases. V was pared by 5 bases and J by 8 bases, with 8 bases of the junction left unmatched. CDR3 size: 16 residues. Germline V gene sequence: CDR1 SGHTA, CDR2 FQGNSA. The CDR3 is CASSPGQGATHSPLHF. The CDR3 bases are TGTGCCAGCAGCCCTGGACAGGGGGCAACCCATTCACCCCTCCACTTT.

This rearrangement joins TRBV5-1 to TRBJ2-5; 7 positions agree with TRBD1. V was clipped by 4 bases and J by 4 bases; unmatched bases: 10. The CDR3 is 15 amino acids. Germline lookup yields CDR1 SGHRS and CDR2 YFSETQ. The CDR3 sequence is CASSALQGMGETQYF. CDR3 sequence (DNA): TGCGCCAGCAGCGCCCTACAGGGGATGGGAGAGACCCAGTACTTC.

J is TRBJ2-3 and V is TRBV5-8, with D perhaps matching TRBD1 or TRBD2 (6 bases each). V shed 4 bases and J shed 0 bases, with 12 bases lying between them. This CDR3 is 15 amino acids long. CDR1 is SGHTS and CDR2 is YDEGEE in the germline V gene. The CDR3 sequence is CASSPRGASTDTQYF. The DNA of the CDR3 is TGTGCCAGCAGCCCTAGGGGGGCTAGCACAGATACGCAGTATTTT. The whole variable domain, remainder taken from reference TRBV5-8 and TRBJ2-3, is EAGVTQSPTHLIKTRGQQATLRCSPISGHTSVYWYQQALGLGLQFLLWYDEGEERNRGNFPPRFSGRQFPNYSSELNVNALELEDSALYLCASSPRGASTDTQYFGPGTRLTVL.

This clone was observed once. The rearrangement uses TRBV7-9 and TRBJ2-5; 10 positions agree with TRBD1. Germline CDR1 and CDR2: SEHNR and FQNEAQ (reference sequence). The CDR3 spans 15 residues. V shed 5 bases, J shed 5 bases, and the junction held 8 bases outside the gene matches. The CDR3: CASSPWDRGFETQYF. The CDR3 DNA sequence: TGTGCCAGCAGCCCCTGGGACAGGGGTTTCGAGACCCAGTACTTC.

The V call is TRBV27, the J call TRBJ2-7; the match to TRBD1 covers 8 bases. Trimming cost V 1 base and J 2 bases; bases outside gene matches: 4. The CDR3 totals 15 residues. Germline assignment: CDR1 MNHEY and CDR2 SMNVEV (reference sequence). The CDR3 DNA reads TGTGCCAGCAGTTTATACCGACAGGGGACCTACGAGCAGTACGTC. This codes for CASSLYRQGTYEQYV.

The chain is built from TRBV4-1 and TRBJ1-6; 9 nucleotides line up with TRBD1. V lost 0 bases and J lost 8; bases outside the gene matches: 8. The length of the CDR3 is 17 residues. CDR1 and CDR2 (germline): MGHRA, YSYEKL. The CDR3 spells CASSQEFRQGVDSPLHF. DNA of the CDR3: TGCGCCAGCAGCCAAGAGTTCCGACAGGGGGTAGATTCACCCCTCCACTTT.

The V gene is TRBV27, the J gene TRBJ2-5, with TRBD1 matching over 8 bases. This CDR3 has 13 residues. The germline V gene encodes CDR1 MNHEY and CDR2 SMNVEV (reference sequence). V trimming: 6 bases; J trimming: 5 bases; junction bases outside the gene matches: 5. The CDR3 nucleotides are TGTGCCAGCAGCTCCCGGGACAGGGAGACCCAGTACTTC. It specifies CASSSRDRETQYF.

Of note for this clone: An end of the junction differs from the germline gene, which may be a read error. This chain connects TRBV5-4 to TRBJ1-3; 9 bases align to TRBD1. This CDR3 spans 15 amino acids. Looked up from germline, CDR1 is SGHNT and CDR2 is YYREEE (reference sequence). CDR3 loop: CASSLDPGQGSTIYF. CDR3 coding DNA: TGTGCCAGCAGCTTGGATCCGGGACAGGGAAGCACCATATATTTT.

This rearrangement joins TRBV5-4 to TRBJ2-1, with D maybe TRBD2 (6 bases). Per the germline V gene, CDR1 is SGHNT and CDR2 is YYREEE (reference sequence). This CDR3 has 16 residues. Trimming took off 6 bases at V and 0 bases at J, with 16 bases between the two ends. The CDR3 here is CASTPRGSGSYNEQFF. The DNA of the CDR3 is TGTGCCAGCACCCCTCGGGGGTCGGGCTCCTACAATGAGCAGTTCTTC.

The chain joins TRBV27 to TRBJ2-1; TRBD2 agrees at 9 bases. From germline, CDR1 is MNHEY and CDR2 SMNVEV (reference sequence). The CDR3 consists of 13 residues. The V segment lost 2 bases and the J segment 15 bases; nucleotides outside the gene matches: 8. CDR3 in amino acids: CASSLNGLASAFF. In DNA, the CDR3 is TGTGCCAGCAGTTTAAACGGACTAGCGAGTGCGTTCTTC.

The chain carries TRBV30 and TRBJ2-1; perhaps TRBD2 as D (6 bases). CDR3 length: 15 amino acids. Trimming cost V 3 bases and J 5 bases, with 17 bases left between them. Germline lookup yields CDR1 GTSNPN and CDR2 SVGIG (reference sequence). The CDR3 DNA sequence: TGTGCCTGGAGGGGCGGTTGGGAGGCTAACAATGAGCAGTTCTTC. Translating gives CAWRGGWEANNEQFF.

The chain uses TRBV5-4 and TRBJ2-7; TRBD2 agrees at 10 bases. J gave up 0 bases and V 4 bases, and 7 bases lay outside the gene matches. CDR3 length equals 16 residues. The germline gives CDR1 SGHNT, CDR2 YYREEE (reference sequence). The CDR3 region has the DNA TGTGCCAGCAGCCCCACACTAGCGGGAAGCTCCTACGAGCAGTACTTC. This gives the protein CASSPTLAGSSYEQYF.

The CDR3, as DNA: TGTGCCAGCACCTTGGGGGGGTCAGATACGCAGTATTTT. This codes for CASTLGGSDTQYF. The chain combines TRBV7-2 with TRBJ2-3; 7 bases are a match to TRBD2. Germline-derived CDR1 and CDR2 are SGHTA and FQGNSA. This CDR3 has 13 residues. V was pared by 7 bases and J by 4 bases, with 5 bases of the junction left unmatched.

V and J are TRBV27 and TRBJ2-1; D is undetermined. CDR3 length: 14 residues. Germline lookup yields CDR1 MNHEY and CDR2 SMNVEV (reference sequence). Trimming took off 0 bases at V and 5 bases at J, with 8 bases between the two ends. The CDR3 protein is CASSLSPLDNEQFF. The CDR3 DNA follows: TGTGCCAGCAGTTTATCCCCTCTAGACAATGAGCAGTTCTTC.